These T cell receptor beta chains were read from a single sample in a study of T cells after yellow fever vaccination. TCRdb re-called the 5' RACE reads with MiXCR, one entry per CDR3 protein. The data contain about 580,000 distinct CDR3 sequences, less than 20% of them singletons. The source material was PBMCs, sampled less than 6 days after the first yellow fever vaccination. The receptors here all came from a man between 18 and 29 years old who received the YFV17D yellow fever vaccine. Both conserved end residues are part of each CDR3. A D gene is named only where the DNA matches it firmly. Size tells how often a clone was seen (once, few, many) or the class of an expanded clone, and some rows leave it out.

size	V	D	J	CDR3	DNA
few	TRBV28	NA	TRBJ2-6	CASSWAGTGANVLTF	TGTGCCAGCAGTTGGGCAGGGACTGGGGCCAACGTCCTGACTTTC
many	TRBV4-3	TRBD2	TRBJ2-7	CASSQVGGSYEQYF	TGCGCCAGCAGCCAAGTCGGGGGGAGCTACGAGCAGTACTTC
NA	TRBV20-1	NA	TRBJ1-4	CSAIGRGGKEKLFF	TGCAGTGCAATCGGCAGGGGCGGAAAGGAAAAACTGTTTTTT
few	TRBV5-1	NA	TRBJ1-1	CASSFRSATEAFF	TGCGCCAGCAGCTTTCGGTCAGCCACTGAAGCTTTCTTT
NA	TRBV9	NA	TRBJ2-7	CASSDGVEQYF	TGTGCCAGCAGCGATGGAGTCGAGCAGTACTTC
NA	TRBV7-2	TRBD2	TRBJ2-1	CASSLQLAGGDEQFF	TGTGCCAGCAGCTTACAACTAGCGGGGGGGGATGAGCAGTTCTTC
few	TRBV5-1	NA	TRBJ1-1	CASSLVIQSEAFF	TGCGCCAGCAGCTTGGTTATTCAGAGTGAAGCTTTCTTT
NA	TRBV10-3	TRBD1	TRBJ1-4	CAISAQGSNEKLFF	TGTGCCATCTCCGCACAGGGGTCTAATGAAAAACTGTTTTTT
NA	TRBV11-2	NA	TRBJ2-1	CASTLGSTNEQFF	TGTGCCAGCACCTTAGGTAGCACGAATGAGCAGTTCTTC
NA	TRBV20-1	NA	TRBJ2-1	CSASPPGRHEQFF	TGCAGTGCTAGTCCCCCGGGACGTCATGAGCAGTTCTTC
few	TRBV12-3/TRBV12-4	NA	TRBJ1-2	CASSLGFWGYTF	TGTGCCAGCAGTTTAGGATTTTGGGGCTACACCTTC
NA	TRBV20-1	TRBD2	TRBJ2-7	CSAPAAGGFSYEQYF	TGCAGTGCCCCGGCAGCGGGGGGCTTCTCCTACGAGCAGTACTTC
NA	TRBV7-2	NA	TRBJ2-2	CASSLSGTPTHTGELFF	TGTGCCAGCAGCTTATCCGGGACCCCGACTCACACCGGGGAGCTGTTTTTT
NA	TRBV4-1	NA	TRBJ2-1	CASSQEDGSYNEQFF	TGCGCCAGCAGCCAAGAAGACGGGTCCTACAATGAGCAGTTCTTC
NA	TRBV7-3	NA	TRBJ1-1	CASSTPVIMDTEAFF	TGTGCCAGCAGCACCCCGGTTATAATGGACACTGAAGCTTTCTTT
NA	TRBV4-3	NA	TRBJ2-3	CASSQDSWQGPTDTQYF	TGCGCCAGCAGCCAAGACAGCTGGCAGGGGCCAACAGATACGCAGTATTTT
NA	TRBV20-1	NA	TRBJ2-5	CSATSGVRETQYF	TGCAGTGCTACCAGTGGGGTTCGAGAGACCCAGTACTTC
NA	TRBV6-1	TRBD1	TRBJ2-3	CASSEEYRGTDTQYF	TGTGCCAGCAGTGAAGAGTACAGGGGGACAGATACGCAGTATTTT
NA	TRBV3-1	NA	TRBJ2-4	CASSQDPFSTDIQYF	TGTGCCAGCAGCCAAGACCCCTTTTCGACGGACATTCAGTACTTC
NA	TRBV20-1	TRBD2	TRBJ2-3	CSARGLVSGGLTDTQYF	TGCAGTGCTAGAGGATTAGTAAGCGGGGGCCTCACAGATACGCAGTATTTT
few	TRBV27	NA	TRBJ2-5	CASSLSNDGETQYF	TGTGCCAGCAGTTTATCAAACGACGGAGAGACCCAGTACTTC
few	TRBV4-1	TRBD1	TRBJ2-4	CASSQAGQGVAKNIQYF	TGCGCCAGCAGCCAGGCCGGACAGGGCGTAGCCAAAAACATTCAGTACTTC
NA	TRBV7-2	NA	TRBJ1-2	CASITARGNNYGYTF	TGTGCCAGCATCACCGCCCGGGGGAACAACTATGGCTACACCTTC
NA	TRBV29-1	TRBD2	TRBJ2-2	CSVSGGSGSLGNTGELFF	TGCAGCGTGTCCGGGGGTAGCGGGAGCCTCGGGAACACCGGGGAGCTGTTTTTT
few	TRBV5-1	NA	TRBJ2-3	CASSSRGDTDTQYF	TGCGCCAGCAGCTCCCGAGGGGACACAGATACGCAGTATTTT
many	TRBV20-1	NA	TRBJ1-2	CSATERWGYTF	TGCAGTGCTACCGAAAGATGGGGCTACACCTTC
few	TRBV5-6	NA	TRBJ2-3	CASSWDIGVADTQYF	TGTGCCAGCAGCTGGGACATCGGGGTTGCAGATACGCAGTATTTT
many	TRBV18	NA	TRBJ1-5	CASSPPNQPQHF	TGTGCCAGCAGCCCCCCCAATCAGCCCCAGCATTTT
few	TRBV5-1	NA	TRBJ2-1	CASSGRAYNEQFF	TGCGCCAGCAGCGGGCGGGCGTACAATGAGCAGTTCTTC
NA	TRBV18	TRBD1	TRBJ2-5	CASSPTTGAGETQYF	TGTGCCAGCTCACCGACGACAGGGGCAGGGGAGACCCAGTACTTC
NA	TRBV7-9	TRBD2	TRBJ2-3	CASSPGGGGQLTDTQYF	TGTGCCAGCAGCCCGGGGGGCGGGGGGCAACTCACAGATACGCAGTATTTT